These T cell receptor beta chains were read from a single sample in a study of CD8 T cells in ankylosing spondylitis. TCRdb itself ran the 5' RACE reads through MiXCR, one entry per CDR3 protein. Altogether fewer than 400,000 distinct CDR3 sequences are present, roughly 15% being singletons, with the ten largest covering about 1%. Specimen: blood, either unsorted or a sorted T cell fraction (not recorded which). These receptors all stem from a male donor with ankylosing spondylitis or in good health (not recorded which). CDR3s include the opening cysteine and the closing phenylalanine or tryptophan. A D gene is named only where the DNA matches it firmly. Some rows mark clone size as missing; the rest say once, few, many or name a class of expanded clone.

d_gene	v_gene	abundance	j_gene	CDR3aa	CDR3nt
-	TRBV10-3	once	TRBJ2-3	CAITSASGGGTDTQYF	TGTGCCATCACATCTGCCTCGGGGGGCGGCACAGATACGCAGTATTTT
-	TRBV6-5	few	TRBJ1-2	CASSYGDGVGYGYTF	TGTGCCAGCAGTTACGGAGACGGAGTGGGCTATGGCTACACCTTC
-	TRBV29-1	many	TRBJ1-2	CSVEDRRGEGTNYGYTF	TGCAGCGTTGAAGATCGAAGGGGAGAGGGGACTAACTATGGCTACACCTTC
-	TRBV28	many	TRBJ1-6	CASSPGTPSPLHF	TGTGCCAGCAGTCCGGGGACACCCTCACCCCTCCACTTT
-	TRBV20-1	few	TRBJ2-3	CSAHSGSTDTQYF	TGCAGTGCTCATAGCGGTTCCACAGATACGCAGTATTTT
-	TRBV3-1	-	TRBJ2-3	CASSQDRPLSRGSTDTQYF	TGTGCCAGCAGCCAAGATCGGCCCCTCTCCCGGGGCAGCACAGATACGCAGTATTTT
-	TRBV12-3/TRBV12-4	-	TRBJ2-5	CASSLLSFQETQYF	TGTGCCAGCAGTTTGTTGAGTTTTCAGGAGACCCAGTACTTC
-	TRBV12-3/TRBV12-4	few	TRBJ2-1	CASSWDSWSSYNEQFF	TGTGCCAGCAGTTGGGATAGTTGGAGCTCCTACAATGAGCAGTTCTTC
TRBD2	TRBV12-3/TRBV12-4	few	TRBJ2-3	CASSLGGGVTDTQYF	TGTGCCAGCAGTTTAGGCGGGGGGGTCACAGATACGCAGTATTTT
TRBD2	TRBV12-3/TRBV12-4	many	TRBJ2-1	CASSLSYRGGEQFF	TGTGCCAGCAGTTTGTCGTACCGGGGGGGTGAGCAGTTCTTC
TRBD2	TRBV20-1	few	TRBJ2-5	CSARGVAGAGETQYF	TGCAGTGCTAGAGGAGTAGCGGGGGCCGGGGAGACCCAGTACTTC
-	TRBV7-9	-	TRBJ2-5	CASSRASGANYQETQYF	TGTGCCAGCAGCCGAGCGTCCGGAGCGAACTACCAAGAGACCCAGTACTTC
-	TRBV27	-	TRBJ1-2	CASSFGGANGYTF	TGTGCCAGCAGTTTTGGAGGGGCCAATGGCTACACCTTC
-	TRBV27	few	TRBJ2-3	CASSLRVWGPDTQYF	TGTGCCAGCAGTTTACGAGTTTGGGGGCCAGATACGCAGTATTTT
-	TRBV5-6	few	TRBJ1-2	CASSLVGGEGYTF	TGTGCCAGCAGCTTGGTGGGGGGTGAGGGCTACACCTTC
-	TRBV3-1	few	TRBJ2-6	CASSQEGIRANVLTF	TGTGCCAGCAGCCAAGAGGGGATTAGGGCCAACGTCCTGACTTTC
-	TRBV29-1	few	TRBJ2-3	CSVVRGSTDTQYF	TGCAGCGTTGTGAGGGGGAGCACAGATACGCAGTATTTT
TRBD1	TRBV12-3/TRBV12-4	-	TRBJ2-6	CASSTDRAGANVLTF	TGTGCCAGCAGTACCGACAGGGCTGGGGCCAACGTCCTGACTTTC
-	TRBV5-1	-	TRBJ1-6	CASSQSSYNSPLHF	TGCGCCAGCAGCCAGAGCTCCTATAATTCACCCCTCCACTTT
-	TRBV7-2	many	TRBJ2-5	CASSLVGSRETQYF	TGTGCCAGCAGCTTAGTGGGCAGTAGAGAGACCCAGTACTTC
-	TRBV6-4	few	TRBJ2-3	CASRGSSTDTQYF	TGTGCCAGCAGGGGATCTAGCACAGATACGCAGTATTTT
-	TRBV5-1	few	TRBJ2-2	CASSLETGWGTGELFF	TGCGCCAGCAGCTTGGAGACAGGTTGGGGCACCGGGGAGCTGTTTTTT
-	TRBV12-3/TRBV12-4	few	TRBJ2-4	CASSNLAKNIQYF	TGTGCCAGCAGTAACCTAGCCAAAAACATTCAGTACTTC
-	TRBV10-2	-	TRBJ2-5	CASRNRQETQYF	TGCGCCAGCAGGAACAGACAAGAGACCCAGTACTTC
-	TRBV11-1	-	TRBJ2-7	CASSEDSSYEQYF	TGTGCCAGCAGCGAGGACAGCTCCTACGAGCAGTACTTC
-	TRBV20-1	few	TRBJ2-3	CSAPDGDTQYF	TGCAGTGCTCCTGACGGGGATACGCAGTATTTT
-	TRBV5-1	few	TRBJ2-5	CASSWGWETQYF	TGCGCCAGCAGCTGGGGTTGGGAGACCCAGTACTTC
-	TRBV5-1	few	TRBJ2-3	CASSLGHPTDTQYF	TGCGCCAGCAGCTTGGGACATCCCACGGATACGCAGTATTTT
TRBD2	TRBV12-3/TRBV12-4	-	TRBJ2-1	CASSSFWSSGGGNEQFF	TGTGCCAGCAGTTCCTTCTGGTCTAGCGGGGGGGGCAATGAGCAGTTCTTC
-	TRBV4-1	-	TRBJ2-7	CASSQGRSLYEQYF	TGCGCCAGCAGCCAAGGTCGCAGCCTCTACGAGCAGTACTTC
TRBD2	TRBV9	few	TRBJ2-2	CASSVAAGAGELFF	TGTGCCAGCAGCGTAGCGGCGGGGGCCGGGGAGCTGTTTTTT
-	TRBV30	-	TRBJ2-3	CAWSVGGGGTDTQYF	TGTGCCTGGAGTGTAGGTGGGGGCGGCACAGATACGCAGTATTTT
-	TRBV20-1	-	TRBJ1-1	CSASRGTRATEAFF	TGCAGTGCTAGTAGGGGGACAAGAGCCACTGAAGCTTTCTTT
TRBD1	TRBV7-8	few	TRBJ1-1	CASSSYRGSGTEAFF	TGTGCCAGCAGCTCTTACAGGGGATCGGGGACTGAAGCTTTCTTT
-	TRBV7-6	few	TRBJ2-3	CASSDGLGPDTQYF	TGTGCCAGCAGCGACGGACTGGGGCCAGATACGCAGTATTTT
-	TRBV24-1	few	TRBJ2-5	CATSAPPSDQETQYF	TGTGCCACCAGTGCCCCCCCTAGCGACCAAGAGACCCAGTACTTC
TRBD2	TRBV10-3	-	TRBJ2-2	CAISWTSGVQELFF	TGTGCCATCAGCTGGACTAGCGGGGTACAAGAGCTGTTTTTT